These T cell receptor beta chains were read from a single sample in a study of cytomegalovirus exposure and HLA in healthy donors. TCRdb keeps only in-frame clones here, not all; method: immunoSEQ multiplex PCR. The table has 150,000 to 200,000 clones, roughly 60% seen once. Sequencing was carried out using PBMCs. The receptors here all came from a man in his forties in good health and CMV-seronegative. Both conserved end residues are part of each CDR3. The D gene is left open where the match is weak. Part of the rows lack a size; the others show once, few, many or a class for expanded clones.

d_gene: .
len: 14
abundance: once
j_gene: TRBJ1-1
v_gene: TRBV6-5
CDR3aa: CASSYSTLNTEAFF
CDR3nt: TGTGCCAGCAGTTACTCGACATTGAACACTGAAGCTTTCTTT

d_gene: TRBD1
len: 15
abundance: .
j_gene: TRBJ2-7
v_gene: TRBV19
CDR3aa: CASSKTGTGKHEQYF
CDR3nt: TGTGCCAGTAGTAAAACCGGGACAGGCAAGCACGAGCAGTACTTC

d_gene: .
len: 15
abundance: .
j_gene: TRBJ2-2
v_gene: TRBV25-1
CDR3aa: CASTLRGSNTGELFF
CDR3nt: TGTGCCAGCACCCTCCGGGGGTCGAACACCGGGGAGCTGTTTTTT

d_gene: .
len: 13
abundance: few
j_gene: TRBJ1-5
v_gene: TRBV2
CDR3aa: CASSVERVQPQHF
CDR3nt: TGTGCCAGCAGTGTCGAGCGAGTTCAGCCCCAGCATTTT

d_gene: .
len: 13
abundance: .
j_gene: TRBJ2-1
v_gene: TRBV7-2
CDR3aa: CASSLLANNEQFF
CDR3nt: TGTGCCAGCAGCTTACTAGCGAACAATGAGCAGTTCTTC

d_gene: TRBD2
len: 18
abundance: .
j_gene: TRBJ2-1
v_gene: TRBV30
CDR3aa: CAWTGLAGGRLVNNEQFF
CDR3nt: TGTGCCTGGACCGGGCTAGCGGGAGGAAGATTGGTTAACAATGAGCAGTTCTTC

d_gene: TRBD2
len: 13
abundance: once
j_gene: TRBJ2-5
v_gene: TRBV5-4
CDR3aa: CASSGPGGETQYF
CDR3nt: TGTGCCAGCAGCGGCCCGGGGGGGGAGACCCAGTACTTC

d_gene: TRBD1
len: 15
abundance: .
j_gene: TRBJ2-1
v_gene: TRBV11-2
CDR3aa: CASSWGQGSFNEQFF
CDR3nt: TGTGCCAGCAGCTGGGGACAGGGTTCTTTCAATGAGCAGTTCTTC

d_gene: .
len: 12
abundance: .
j_gene: TRBJ2-7
v_gene: TRBV6-6
CDR3aa: CASSINGYEQYF
CDR3nt: TGTGCCAGCAGTATCAACGGCTACGAGCAGTACTTC

d_gene: .
len: 16
abundance: .
j_gene: TRBJ2-1
v_gene: TRBV7-3
CDR3aa: CASSGSGGSGNNEQFF
CDR3nt: TGTGCCAGCAGCGGATCCGGGGGTAGCGGTAACAATGAGCAGTTCTTC

d_gene: .
len: 14
abundance: .
j_gene: TRBJ1-1
v_gene: TRBV7-8
CDR3aa: CASSLGQLNTEAFF
CDR3nt: TGTGCCAGCAGCCTTGGACAGCTGAACACTGAAGCTTTCTTT

d_gene: TRBD2
len: 19
abundance: once
j_gene: TRBJ2-6
v_gene: TRBV7-9
CDR3aa: CASSFGRRAATTGANVLTF
CDR3nt: TGTGCCAGCAGCTTCGGGAGGAGGGCGGCAACAACTGGGGCCAACGTCCTGACTTTC

d_gene: .
len: 15
abundance: .
j_gene: TRBJ2-2
v_gene: TRBV7-3
CDR3aa: CASSREAGNTGELFF
CDR3nt: TGTGCCAGCAGCCGGGAAGCGGGCAACACCGGGGAGCTGTTTTTT

d_gene: .
len: 13
abundance: .
j_gene: TRBJ2-2
v_gene: TRBV19
CDR3aa: CASSTQITGELFF
CDR3nt: TGTGCCAGTAGTACCCAGATCACCGGGGAGCTGTTTTTT

d_gene: .
len: 13
abundance: .
j_gene: TRBJ2-4
v_gene: TRBV15
CDR3aa: CATSRDRVEVQYF
CDR3nt: TGTGCCACCAGCAGAGATCGGGTAGAGGTTCAGTACTTC

d_gene: .
len: 14
abundance: once
j_gene: TRBJ2-7
v_gene: TRBV27
CDR3aa: CASSLRSGIYEQYF
CDR3nt: TGTGCCAGCAGTTTACGGTCAGGGATATACGAGCAGTACTTC

d_gene: .
len: 13
abundance: .
j_gene: TRBJ2-7
v_gene: TRBV7-8
CDR3aa: CASTRIEPYEQYF
CDR3nt: TGTGCCAGCACCCGAATCGAGCCCTACGAGCAGTACTTC

d_gene: TRBD2
len: 16
abundance: .
j_gene: TRBJ2-7
v_gene: TRBV27
CDR3aa: CASSSSTSGVPREQYF
CDR3nt: TGTGCCAGCAGTTCCTCGACTAGCGGGGTTCCCCGCGAGCAGTACTTC

d_gene: TRBD1
len: 15
abundance: few
j_gene: TRBJ1-2
v_gene: TRBV5-4
CDR3aa: CASSSLVTGVDGYTF
CDR3nt: TGTGCCAGCAGCTCACTCGTGACAGGGGTAGATGGCTACACCTTC

d_gene: .
len: 16
abundance: .
j_gene: TRBJ1-1
v_gene: TRBV4-3
CDR3aa: CASSQEGPGLATEAFF
CDR3nt: TGCGCCAGCAGCCAAGAAGGGCCAGGGCTGGCCACTGAAGCTTTCTTT

d_gene: TRBD2
len: 15
abundance: .
j_gene: TRBJ2-1
v_gene: TRBV7-9
CDR3aa: CASQLGGRGYNEQFF
CDR3nt: TGTGCCAGCCAGCTTGGCGGGAGGGGGTACAATGAGCAGTTCTTC

d_gene: .
len: 13
abundance: .
j_gene: TRBJ1-1
v_gene: TRBV11-3
CDR3aa: CASSSSTNTEAFF
CDR3nt: TGTGCCAGCAGCTCCAGTACGAACACTGAAGCTTTCTTT

d_gene: .
len: 14
abundance: .
j_gene: TRBJ1-2
v_gene: TRBV15
CDR3aa: CATSQRDSTGGYTF
CDR3nt: TGTGCCACCAGCCAACGGGACTCTACGGGGGGCTACACCTTC

d_gene: .
len: 12
abundance: .
j_gene: TRBJ2-5
v_gene: TRBV4-1
CDR3aa: CASSHPGETQYF
CDR3nt: TGCGCCAGCAGCCACCCGGGAGAGACCCAGTACTTC

d_gene: TRBD1
len: 16
abundance: .
j_gene: TRBJ2-7
v_gene: TRBV7-3
CDR3aa: CASSPTGGTGGAEQYF
CDR3nt: TGTGCCAGCAGCCCCACCGGCGGGACAGGGGGCGCCGAGCAGTACTTC